This passage covers 10 T cell receptor beta chains from one sample sequenced in a study of shared clonotypes between healthy human individuals. The repertoire was sequenced with immunoSEQ multiplex PCR; TCRdb's copy has only in-frame clones and lacks some. The sample lists 450,000 to 500,000 clones, around 80% occurring once. The sample comprised PBMCs. The receptor source for this set is a woman between 40 and 55 years old in good health. Some clones in this sample may be carry-over from other donors' samples.

The genes are TRBV5-5 and TRBJ1-1; 8 bases agree with TRBD1. This CDR3 comprises 15 residues. Per the germline V gene, CDR1 is SGHKS and CDR2 is YYEKEE (reference sequence). The junction had 8 bases not matched to a gene; V was cut back by 4 bases and J by 3 bases. The CDR3 region has the DNA TGTGCCAGCAGCACGACAGGGGCGCAGGACACTGAAGCTTTCTTT. This encodes CASSTTGAQDTEAFF.

Written as DNA, the CDR3 is TGCGCCAGCAGCTCCGGACTGCCAGATACGCAGTATTTT. It yields the protein CASSSGLPDTQYF. V usage is TRBV5-1 and J usage is TRBJ2-3; D is perhaps TRBD2 (5 bases). Germline V gives CDR1 SGHRS, CDR2 YFSETQ. This CDR3 region has 13 residues. Trimming took 3 bases from V and 4 from J, leaving 9 bases between them.

V usage is TRBV6-1 and J usage is TRBJ1-5; maybe TRBD1 (5 bases). This CDR3 is 12 amino acids long. Germline V gene lookup returns CDR1 MNHNS and CDR2 SASEGT. Trimming took off 7 bases at V and 7 bases at J, with 11 bases between the two ends. The CDR3 DNA sequence: TGTGCCAGCAACATGGGACCCCAGCCCCAGCATTTT. Its protein is CASNMGPQPQHF.

A single count supports this clone. A much larger clone lies one base from this, so it may be a read error. The J gene is TRBJ2-7, the V gene TRBV2; D ambiguous. Between the trimmed V and J ends, which lost 7 bases and 4 bases, there was a span of 14 bases. CDR3 length: 13 residues. Germline CDR1 reads SNHLY; CDR2 reads FYNNEI. CDR3: CASIDRLLYEQYF. CDR3 bases: TGTGCCAGCATTGATCGGCTATTATACGAGCAGTACTTC.

The chain combines TRBV30 with TRBJ2-7; D is perhaps TRBD2 (5 bases). V lost 1 base to trimming and J lost 2 bases, with 15 bases between them. CDR1 and CDR2 from the germline V gene are GTSNPN and SVGIG (reference sequence). The CDR3 runs 15 residues. The CDR3 DNA is TGTGCCTGGAGTGGGGGTGGGAGACCAACCTACGAGCAGTACTTC. Its translation is CAWSGGGRPTYEQYF.

The chain uses TRBV28 and TRBJ2-7; D possibly corresponds to TRBD1 (6 bases). The V end was cut by 1 base, the J end by 3 bases, with 10 bases between. CDR3 length: 14 residues. The V gene's germline CDR1 is MDHEN and CDR2 SYDVKM. CDR3 DNA: TGTGCCAGCAGTTTATCCGGACAGTTCTACGAGCAGTACTTC. Translating gives CASSLSGQFYEQYF.

This clone was recorded at least ten times. The chain is built from TRBV20-1 and TRBJ2-7; possibly TRBD2 for D (6 bases). In germline, CDR1 is DFQATT, CDR2 SNEGSKA (reference sequence). With 6 bases removed from V and 1 base from J, the gap between germline ends came to 7 bases. The CDR3 sequence is 11 residues long. This CDR3 is CSAEGSYEQYF. The CDR3 nucleotides read TGCAGTGCGGAGGGATCCTACGAGCAGTACTTC.

For this clone: Germline and junction disagree at one end, which may indicate a read error. The gene calls are TRBV15 and TRBJ2-7; D gene uncertain. From germline, CDR1 is LNHNV and CDR2 YYDKDF (reference sequence). The CDR3 spans 12 residues. The CDR3 sequence is CASSLQIGEQYF. The CDR3 region has the DNA TGTGCCAGCAGCCTCCAGATCGGTGAGCAGTACTTC.

A word on this clone: A far larger clone is one nucleotide away, so this likely arose from a read error. The chain joins TRBV10-2 to TRBJ1-1, with D unresolved. CDR1 and CDR2 from the germline V gene are WSHSY and SAAADI. CDR3 length equals 14 residues. The CDR3 region is CASSVNYVNTEASF. CDR3 DNA sequence: TGCGCCAGCAGTGTCAACTACGTGAACACTGAAGCTTCCTTT.

V is TRBV11-3 and J is TRBJ2-6; the match to TRBD2 covers 8 bases. CDR1 and CDR2 from the germline V gene are SGHNT and YENEEA. V shed 5 bases and J 1 base; nucleotides not matched to a gene: 7. The CDR3 runs 17 residues. The CDR3 loop reads CASSPGGGASGANVLTF. DNA for the CDR3: TGTGCCAGCAGCCCCGGGGGGGGCGCTTCTGGGGCCAACGTCCTGACTTTC.